This is a list of T cell receptor beta chains from one sample in a study of T cells in Graves' hyperthyroidism and ophthalmopathy. TCRdb reanalysed the multiplex PCR reads using MiXCR and keeps one entry per CDR3 protein. The sample has roughly 110,000 distinct CDR3 sequences; about 17% are singletons. The specimen was blood. The receptors were sampled from a woman aged 50 to 65 with Graves' hyperthyroidism. CDR3s include the opening cysteine and the closing phenylalanine or tryptophan. The D gene is left open where the match is weak. The size of a clone is reported for some rows only, either as once, few or many, or as a class for expanded clones.

CDR3 length	V gene	D gene	J gene	clone size	CDR3 DNA	CDR3 protein
13	TRBV10-3	TRBD2	TRBJ2-5	many	TGTGCCATCAGGGGGAGGGGACAAGAGACCCAGTACTTC	CAIRGRGQETQYF
12	TRBV28	.	TRBJ1-2	few	TGTGCCAGCAGTTCGAAGGTGGATGGCTACACCTTC	CASSSKVDGYTF
15	TRBV10-3	TRBD1	TRBJ1-1	many	TGTGCCATCAGGGAAGGGACAGGGGCCGGAACTGAAGCTTTCTTT	CAIREGTGAGTEAFF
18	TRBV9	.	TRBJ1-3	many	TGTGCCAGCAGCGTAGCACCCGTACAGGGAATGGGTGGAAACACCATATATTTT	CASSVAPVQGMGGNTIYF
14	TRBV9	.	TRBJ2-2	many	TGTGCCAGCAGCACTCGTGGTCCCGGGGGGGAGCTGTTTTTT	CASSTRGPGGELFF
13	TRBV5-8	.	TRBJ2-5	many	TGTGCCAGCAGTGGGGGGGGCTGGGAGACCCAGTACTTC	CASSGGGWETQYF
19	TRBV13	TRBD1	TRBJ1-3	many	TGTGCCAGCAGCTCAACCGGGACAGGGGGCTTTTCCTCTGGAAACACCATATATTTT	CASSSTGTGGFSSGNTIYF
13	TRBV28	.	TRBJ2-7	.	TGTGCCAGCAGTGGGGGGGGGCCCTTCGAGCAGTACTTC	CASSGGGPFEQYF
16	TRBV7-6	.	TRBJ2-2	many	TGTGCCAGCAGCGAGCGGGCTCGGAGGGTTCACGGGGAGCTGTTTTTT	CASSERARRVHGELFF
14	TRBV5-1	TRBD1	TRBJ2-5	many	TGCGCCAGCAGCTTCGACAGGGGCCAAGAGACCCAGTACTTC	CASSFDRGQETQYF
15	TRBV27	TRBD1	TRBJ2-3	many	TGTGCCAGCGCCCGACAGGGGGCTGGCACAGATACGCAGTATTTT	CASARQGAGTDTQYF
16	TRBV3-1	.	TRBJ1-3	many	TGTGCCAGCAGCCAAGGGGGCGAAATCAGTGGAAACACCATATATTTT	CASSQGGEISGNTIYF
20	TRBV5-5	.	TRBJ2-7	.	.	CASSFYICSARDRVDYEQYF
14	TRBV11-3	.	TRBJ2-3	many	TGTGCCAGCAGCCAGACGGGCGGGATAGATACGCAGTATTTT	CASSQTGGIDTQYF
14	TRBV5-1	.	TRBJ1-2	many	TGCGCCAGCAGCCTAACAGGGATTAACTATGGCTACACCTTC	CASSLTGINYGYTF
15	TRBV20-1	TRBD2	TRBJ2-2	.	TGCAGTGCTAGACTAGCGGGAGTACGGACCGGGGGGCTGTTTTTT	CSARLAGVRTGGLFF
13	TRBV11-2	.	TRBJ1-1	few	TGTGCCAGCAGCCCACAGACGAACACTGAAGCTTTCTTT	CASSPQTNTEAFF
16	TRBV6-5	TRBD2	TRBJ2-3	many	TGTGCCAGCAGTTACGGACTAGCGGGGGCCACAGATACGCAGTATTTT	CASSYGLAGATDTQYF
13	TRBV7-3	TRBD2	TRBJ2-7	many	TGTGCCACCGGCGGGAGAGGTACTAGTGAGCAGTACTTC	CATGGRGTSEQYF
12	TRBV3-1	.	TRBJ1-1	.	TGTGCCAGCAGCCAAAAAATCGGGGTCGCTTTCTTT	CASSQKIGVAFF